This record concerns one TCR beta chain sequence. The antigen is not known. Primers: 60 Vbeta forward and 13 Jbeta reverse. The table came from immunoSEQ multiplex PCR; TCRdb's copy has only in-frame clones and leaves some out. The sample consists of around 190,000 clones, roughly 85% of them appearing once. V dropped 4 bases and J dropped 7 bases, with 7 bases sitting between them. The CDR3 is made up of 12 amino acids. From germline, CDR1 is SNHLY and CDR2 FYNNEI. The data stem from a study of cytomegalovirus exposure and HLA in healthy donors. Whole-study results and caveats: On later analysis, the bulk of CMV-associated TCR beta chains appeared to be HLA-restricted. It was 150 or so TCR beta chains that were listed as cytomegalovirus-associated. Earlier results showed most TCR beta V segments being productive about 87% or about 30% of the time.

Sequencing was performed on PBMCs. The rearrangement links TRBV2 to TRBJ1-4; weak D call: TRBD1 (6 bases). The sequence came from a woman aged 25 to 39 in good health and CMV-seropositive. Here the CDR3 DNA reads TGTGCCAGCAGTGGGACAGCTGAAAAACTGTTTTTT. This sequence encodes CASSGTAEKLFF. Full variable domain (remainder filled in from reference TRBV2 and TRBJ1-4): EPEVTQTPSHQVTQMGQEVILRCVPISNHLYFYWYRQILGQKVEFLVSFYNNEISEKSEIFDDQFSVERPDGSNFTLKIRSTKLEDSAMYFCASSGTAEKLFFGSGTQLSVL.